The 19 T cell receptor beta chains presented below share a single source sample, sequenced in a study of CD8 T cells in Susac syndrome. Random hexamers were used to reverse transcribe roughly 0.5 to 1 ug of RNA. A single record per CDR3 protein comes from TCRdb applying MiXCR to the immunoSEQ multiplex PCR reads. The data show about 180,000 distinct CDR3 sequences, approximately 94% seen once. Input material: CD4+ T cells from PBMCs. The receptor set was obtained from a human donor with multiple sclerosis.

The chain links TRBV9 to TRBJ2-1, with 8 bases lining up with TRBD2. This CDR3 has 15 residues. CDR1 and CDR2 from the germline V gene are SGDLS and YYNGEE. Losses at the gene ends were 0 bases for V and 9 bases for J; bases not matched to a gene: 8. The CDR3 DNA reads TGTGCCAGCAGCGTAGAACCGGGGGGGCTGGGTGAGCAGTTCTTC. Translated: CASSVEPGGLGEQFF. The variable domain in full, with the rest retrieved from reference TRBV9 and TRBJ2-1, is DSGVTQTPKHLITATGQRVTLRCSPRSGDLSVYWYQQSLDQGLQFLIQYYNGEERAKGNILERFSAQQFPDLHSELNLSSLELGDSALYFCASSVEPGGLGEQFFGPGTRLTVL.

The rearrangement joins TRBV29-1 to TRBJ2-3; either TRBD1 or TRBD2 may supply D (5 bases each). Germline V gene sequence: CDR1 SQVTM, CDR2 ANQGSEA. The CDR3 has 13 residues. Trimming stripped 6 bases from V and 7 bases from J, with 17 bases between. In nucleotides, the CDR3 is TGCAGCGTCGGGACCCTAATGGGAAATACGCAGTATTTT. Its protein is CSVGTLMGNTQYF.

The chain recombines TRBV30 with TRBJ2-1; the match to TRBD2 covers 7 bases. The germline CDR1 and CDR2 sequences are GTSNPN and SVGIG (reference sequence). CDR3 length equals 16 residues. The V and J ends lost 3 bases and 4 bases, in that order; junction bases with no gene match: 12. The CDR3 is CAWSRQGAGEYNEQFF. The CDR3 DNA sequence: TGTGCCTGGAGCCGCCAAGGGGCGGGGGAATACAATGAGCAGTTCTTC.

V gene TRBV20-1 combines with J gene TRBJ2-2; D not resolved. Trimming shortened V by 1 base and J by 4 bases, and 13 bases separated the two germline ends. The CDR3 is 15 amino acids. Germline CDR1 is DFQATT and CDR2 is SNEGSKA (reference sequence). CDR3 region: CSARGPRHRTGELFF. For the CDR3, the DNA is TGCAGTGCTAGAGGGCCCCGCCATCGCACCGGGGAGCTGTTTTTT.

J is TRBJ2-1 and V is TRBV20-1, with TRBD1 matching over 8 bases. The CDR3 is made up of 11 amino acids. After removal of 4 bases from V and 16 bases from J, the junction contained 9 bases not matched to a gene. Germline-derived CDR1 and CDR2 are DFQATT and SNEGSKA (reference sequence). CDR3 DNA sequence: TGCAGTGCTAAGAAAGAGGGACAGGCCTTCTTC. This codes for CSAKKEGQAFF.

The CDR3 DNA reads as TGCGCCAGCAGCCACCCGGGACAGGGCAGCAATCAGCCCCAGCATTTT. Its protein product is CASSHPGQGSNQPQHF. The chain combines TRBV4-1 with TRBJ1-5; 9 positions match TRBD1. This CDR3 spans 16 amino acids. Per germline, CDR1 MGHRA and CDR2 YSYEKL. The junction had 4 bases not matched to a gene; V was cut back by 3 bases and J by 1 base.

The V and J genes are TRBV12-3 or TRBV12-4 and TRBJ2-7, with TRBD1 identical over 9 bases. V was clipped by 6 bases and J by 5 bases; unmatched bases: 8. The CDR3 is made up of 14 amino acids. In nucleotides, the CDR3 is TGTGCCAGCAGCCGCGACAGGGGGTTTGACGAGCAGTACTTC. Protein product: CASSRDRGFDEQYF.

The rearrangement uses TRBV5-1 and TRBJ2-5, with 12 bases matching TRBD1. This CDR3 region has 16 residues. V lost 4 bases, J lost 4 bases, and 8 bases stayed unmatched. The germline V gene has CDR1 SGHRS and CDR2 YFSETQ. CDR3 residues: CASSGTGGVFRETQYF. CDR3 DNA sequence: TGCGCCAGCAGCGGGACAGGGGGCGTTTTCAGAGAGACCCAGTACTTC. The full variable domain, in which reference TRBV5-1 and TRBJ2-5 provide the parts outside the CDR3, is KAGVTQTPRYLIKTRGQQVTLSCSPISGHRSVSWYQQTPGQGLQFLFEYFSETQRNKGNFPGRFSGRQFSNSRSEMNVSTLELGDSALYLCASSGTGGVFRETQYFGPGTRLLVL.

This clonotype has just one count. This chain links TRBV5-6 with TRBJ2-7, with 7 positions matching TRBD1. With 1 base clipped from V and 5 bases from J, the junction kept 6 bases outside the gene matches. The CDR3 length is 14 residues. From germline, CDR1 is SGHDT and CDR2 YYEEEE. CDR3: CASSLNQGVHEQYF. CDR3 nucleotides: TGTGCCAGCAGCTTGAATCAGGGGGTCCACGAGCAGTACTTC.

The chain is built from TRBV7-3 and TRBJ2-7, with 8 bases matching TRBD2. The CDR3 spans 13 residues. J lost 6 bases, V lost 4 bases, and 5 bases had no gene match. Germline CDR1 reads SGHTA; CDR2 reads FQGTGA. CDR3 amino acids: CASSSSGGGEQYF. CDR3 DNA sequence: TGTGCCAGCAGCTCAAGCGGGGGTGGCGAGCAGTACTTC.

The chain couples TRBV3-1 to TRBJ2-6, with D possibly being TRBD1 (6 bases). The CDR3 covers 15 residues. The V gene lost 4 bases and the J gene lost 0 bases, with 7 bases spanning the gap. The germline V gene encodes CDR1 LGHDT and CDR2 YNNKEL (reference sequence). The CDR3 nucleotides are TGTGCCAGCAGCCGAGGGGGCTCTGGGGCCAACGTCCTGACTTTC. It yields the protein CASSRGGSGANVLTF.

This clonotype was detected once. The chain has TRBV30 and TRBJ2-3; 7 positions agree with TRBD1. There are 13 residues in the CDR3. V dropped 2 bases and J dropped 1; count of bases not matched to a gene: 0. CDR1 is GTSNPN and CDR2 is SVGIG in the germline V gene (reference sequence). The CDR3 DNA follows: TGTGCCTGGAGTACAGGGGGCACAGATACGCAGTATTTT. Translation gives CAWSTGGTDTQYF.

This chain uses TRBV28 with TRBJ2-7; no clear D gene. The CDR3 sequence is 11 residues long. Germline assignment: CDR1 MDHEN and CDR2 SYDVKM. Trimming stripped 8 bases from V and 2 bases from J, with 7 bases between. CDR3 region: CASGYTYEQYF. The CDR3, as DNA: TGTGCCAGCGGCTACACCTACGAGCAGTACTTC.

This chain connects TRBV12-3 or TRBV12-4 to TRBJ2-1; D perhaps matches TRBD1 (5 bases). The CDR3 is made up of 15 amino acids. Between the trimmed V and J ends, which lost 4 bases and 5 bases, there was a span of 15 bases. The CDR3 DNA is TGTGCCAGCAGTTACCGGACATTACGGGACAATGAGCAGTTCTTC. Protein product: CASSYRTLRDNEQFF.

This sequence joins TRBV11-2 and TRBJ2-1; 8 bases line up with TRBD2. The V gene end was trimmed by 6 bases and the J gene end by 9 bases; junction bases not matched to a gene: 13. The CDR3 spans 15 residues. The V gene's germline CDR1 is SGHAT and CDR2 FQNNGV. The DNA for the CDR3 is TGTGCCAGCAGACCGGGGGCAGCGGGGGAGGGTGAGCAGTTCTTC. Translation: CASRPGAAGEGEQFF. The whole variable domain, remainder taken from reference TRBV11-2 and TRBJ2-1, is EAGVAQSPRYKIIEKRQSVAFWCNPISGHATLYWYQQILGQGPKLLIQFQNNGVVDDSQLPKDRFSAERLKGVDSTLKIQPAKLEDSAVYLCASRPGAAGEGEQFFGPGTRLTVL.

This chain joins TRBV2 and TRBJ1-4, with 9 bases matching TRBD1. Trimming took 5 bases from V and 11 from J; bases not matched to a gene: 9. The CDR3 runs to 14 residues. CDR1 is SNHLY and CDR2 is FYNNEI in the germline V gene. The CDR3 nucleotides read TGTGCCAGCAGTACCGGGACAGGGAACAATAAACTGTTTTTT. Its protein product is CASSTGTGNNKLFF.

The genes are TRBV3-1 and TRBJ2-7; 9 bases align to TRBD2. The J segment lost 0 bases and the V segment lost 4 bases, leaving 4 bases of the junction unmatched. Germline loops: CDR1 LGHDT, CDR2 YNNKEL (reference sequence). CDR3 length: 15 amino acids. The CDR3 sequence is CASSPPGLASYEQYF. CDR3 bases: TGTGCCAGCAGCCCTCCGGGACTAGCCTCCTACGAGCAGTACTTC.

As DNA, the CDR3 is TGTGCCAGTAGTATTACAGGGGGGCAGGAGACCCAGTACTTC. Translation gives CASSITGGQETQYF. This chain joins TRBV19 and TRBJ2-5, with 8 bases identical to TRBD1. The V gene end was trimmed by 3 bases and the J gene end by 5 bases; junction bases not matched to a gene: 5. Germline lookup yields CDR1 LNHDA and CDR2 SQIVND (reference sequence). CDR3 length: 14 residues.

The V gene is TRBV4-2, the J gene TRBJ2-3; D is uncertain. Germline CDR1 reads LGHNA; CDR2 reads YNFKEQ. V lost 0 bases and J 1 base, leaving 11 bases between the germline ends. The CDR3 totals 16 residues. CDR3 amino acids: CASSQEVIIGTDTQYF. CDR3 nucleotides: TGTGCCAGCAGCCAAGAAGTAATTATCGGCACAGATACGCAGTATTTT.